This TCR gamma chain emerged from a study of Vδ1+ human thymocytes. Study conclusions and caveats: Highly polyclonal TRG and TRD repertoires with Gaussian CDR3 length distributions appeared in thymus. Thymic delta-chain repertoires held about 20% Vdelta2 sequences and few Vdelta3, despite high sort purity. Many TRG clonotypes were shared between donors; TRD repertoires were essentially private.

Germline CDR1 reads VTNTFY; CDR2 reads YDVSTARD (reference sequence). The CDR3 has 14 residues. V lost 3 bases to trimming and J lost 3 bases; unmatched junction nucleotides: 8. Extracted RNA was reverse transcribed into cDNA. Multiplex PCR used pooled V-gene forward primers and a constant-region reverse primer to amplify CDR3s. TCRdb re-analyzed the multiplex PCR reads via CATT. This table has 10,000 to 13,000 gamma-chain clones, approximately 40% appearing once. To note about this clone: Its cognate antigen is unknown.

Alphabeta T cells were depleted, then CD3+ Vdelta1+ Vdelta2- thymocytes were FACS-sorted. Sorted Vdelta1+ thymocytes were roughly 98% to 99.6% pure. The V and J genes are TRGV3 and TRGJ1 or TRGJ2. The J gene, missing from TCRdb, was assigned here through DNA to germline matching. Sequenced: Vdelta1+ gamma-delta thymocytes from the thymus. Subset described: FACS-sorted CD3+ TCRalphabeta- TCRVdelta1+ TCRVdelta2- thymocytes. This TCR derives from a boy under three years old who had congenital heart surgery. The CDR3 spells CATWDAGPYYKKLF. In DNA, the CDR3 is TGTGCCACCTGGGACGCGGGACCTTATTATAAGAAACTCTTT.